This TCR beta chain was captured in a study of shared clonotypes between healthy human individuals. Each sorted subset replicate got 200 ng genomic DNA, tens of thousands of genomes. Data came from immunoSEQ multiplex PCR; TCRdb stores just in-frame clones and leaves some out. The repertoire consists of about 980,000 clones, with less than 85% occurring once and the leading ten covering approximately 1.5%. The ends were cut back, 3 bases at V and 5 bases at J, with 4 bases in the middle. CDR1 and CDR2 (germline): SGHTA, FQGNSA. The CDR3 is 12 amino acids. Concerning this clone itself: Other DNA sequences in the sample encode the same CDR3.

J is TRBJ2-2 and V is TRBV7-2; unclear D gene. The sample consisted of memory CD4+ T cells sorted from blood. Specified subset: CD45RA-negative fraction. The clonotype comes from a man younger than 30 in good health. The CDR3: CASSFYTGELFF. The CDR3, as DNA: TGTGCCAGCAGCTTTTATACCGGGGAGCTGTTTTTT.